These 8 T cell receptor beta chains came from one sample sequenced in a study of monozygotic twins with inflammatory bowel disease. TCRdb reprocessed the 5' RACE reads and stores each CDR3 protein as one record, lacking DNA. The table gives around 40,000 distinct CDR3 sequences; the top ten clones make up roughly 4.8% of it. Sequenced: blood. These receptors all come from a human donor with ulcerative colitis or Crohn's disease, or a healthy co-twin of an affected twin (not recorded which).

The V call is TRBV5-1, the J call TRBJ1-2. CDR1 is SGHRS, CDR2 YFSETQ, per germline. The CDR3 length is 13 residues. Here the CDR3 reads CASSSEGNYGYTF.

CDR3 sequence: CSAPQGETEAFF. This chain uses TRBV20-1 with TRBJ1-1; the TCRdb call, TRBD1, lacks DNA for checking. The CDR3 has 12 residues. Germline CDR1 DFQATT, CDR2 SNEGSKA (reference sequence).

The gene calls are TRBV11-1 and TRBJ2-1; lacking DNA, the TRBD1 call made by TCRdb goes unchecked. The germline CDR1 and CDR2 sequences are SGHAT and FQDESV (reference sequence). The CDR3 length is 15 residues. CDR3 protein: CASSLEDPLYNEQFF.

The chain combines TRBV6-2 or TRBV6-3 with TRBJ2-7; the D call from TCRdb, TRBD1, cannot be confirmed without DNA. Looked up from germline, CDR1 is MNHEY and CDR2 is SVGEGT. CDR3 length: 13 residues. CDR3 in amino acids: CASIPRPGGEQYF.

J is TRBJ2-5 and V is TRBV18; the D call of TRBD2 rests on TCRdb alone, since no DNA is present to check it. CDR3 length: 17 residues. CDR1 is KGHSH, CDR2 LQKENI, per germline. CDR3 loop: CASSQKAGTSGSETQYF.

The chain has TRBV7-2 and TRBJ1-6; the TCRdb call, TRBD1, lacks DNA for checking. The CDR3 contains 15 residues. Looked up from germline, CDR1 is SGHTA and CDR2 is FQGNSA. CDR3 amino acids: CASSLAGPGNSPLHF.

The V gene is TRBV27, the J gene TRBJ1-5. Germline loops: CDR1 MNHEY, CDR2 SMNVEV (reference sequence). The CDR3 has 14 residues. CDR3 protein: CASRGFGVGQPQHF.

The chain uses TRBV21-1 and TRBJ1-1; no DNA is available, so the TRBD1 call from TCRdb remains unchecked. TRBV21-1 is shown as a pseudogene. This CDR3 has 12 amino acids. CDR3 in amino acids: CAREGGYTEAFF.